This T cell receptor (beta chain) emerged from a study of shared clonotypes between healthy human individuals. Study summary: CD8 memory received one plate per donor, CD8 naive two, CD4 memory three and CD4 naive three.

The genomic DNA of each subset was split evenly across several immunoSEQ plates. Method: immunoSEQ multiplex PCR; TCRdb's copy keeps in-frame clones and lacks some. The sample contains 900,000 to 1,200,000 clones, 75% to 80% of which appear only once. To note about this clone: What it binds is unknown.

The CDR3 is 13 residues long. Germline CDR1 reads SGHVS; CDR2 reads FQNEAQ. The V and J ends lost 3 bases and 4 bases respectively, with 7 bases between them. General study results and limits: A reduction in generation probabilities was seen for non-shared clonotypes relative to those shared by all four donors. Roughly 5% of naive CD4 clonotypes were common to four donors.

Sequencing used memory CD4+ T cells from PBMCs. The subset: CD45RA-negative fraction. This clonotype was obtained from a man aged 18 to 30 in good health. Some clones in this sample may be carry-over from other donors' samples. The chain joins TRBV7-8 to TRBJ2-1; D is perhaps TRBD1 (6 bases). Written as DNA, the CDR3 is TGTGCCAGCAGCTTCGGACAGTACAATGAGCAGTTCTTC. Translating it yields CASSFGQYNEQFF.